This T cell receptor beta chain was documented in a study of cytomegalovirus exposure and HLA in healthy donors. Broader study findings: Specific recognition of CMV antigens was confirmed in vitro for a few chains (all CMV-associated). Rare TCR sequences dominated, though some public TCRs recurred in many donors.

The repertoire was sequenced with immunoSEQ multiplex PCR; TCRdb's copy has only in-frame clones and lacks some. This table holds 250,000 or so clones, around 91% found once. The donors were members of the validation cohort comprising approximately 110 subjects, separate from the roughly 700-subject first cohort. About this clone itself: Its antigen is unidentified.

From germline, CDR1 is LNHDA and CDR2 SQIVND (reference sequence). J gave up 3 bases and V 3 bases, and 4 bases lay outside the gene matches. This CDR3 has 16 residues. The rearrangement links TRBV19 to TRBJ2-1; TRBD2 agrees at 11 bases. The TCR comes from a woman under 30 in good health and CMV-seronegative. The sequenced sample was PBMCs. The CDR3 sequence is CASSITSGGRYNEQFF. CDR3 bases: TGTGCCAGTAGTATTACTAGCGGGGGTCGCTACAATGAGCAGTTCTTC.